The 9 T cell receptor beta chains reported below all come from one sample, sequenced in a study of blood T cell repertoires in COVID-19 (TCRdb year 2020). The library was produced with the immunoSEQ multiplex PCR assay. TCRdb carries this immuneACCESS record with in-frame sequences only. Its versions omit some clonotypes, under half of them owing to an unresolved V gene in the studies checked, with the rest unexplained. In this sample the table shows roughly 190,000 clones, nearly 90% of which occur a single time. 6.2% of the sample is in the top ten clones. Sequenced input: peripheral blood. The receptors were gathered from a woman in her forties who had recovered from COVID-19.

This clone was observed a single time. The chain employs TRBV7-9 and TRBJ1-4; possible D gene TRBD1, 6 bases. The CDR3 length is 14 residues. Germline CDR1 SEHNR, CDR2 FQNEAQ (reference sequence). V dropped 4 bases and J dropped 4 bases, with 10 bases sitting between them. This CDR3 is CASSSTGLNEKLFF. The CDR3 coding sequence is TGTGCCAGCAGCTCGACAGGCCTTAATGAAAAACTGTTTTTT. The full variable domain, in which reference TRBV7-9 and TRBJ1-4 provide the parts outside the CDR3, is DTGVSQNPRHKITKRGQNVTFRCDPISEHNRLYWYRQTLGQGPEFLTYFQNEAQLEKSRLLSDRFSAERPKGSFSTLEIQRTEQGDSAMYLCASSSTGLNEKLFFGSGTQLSVL.

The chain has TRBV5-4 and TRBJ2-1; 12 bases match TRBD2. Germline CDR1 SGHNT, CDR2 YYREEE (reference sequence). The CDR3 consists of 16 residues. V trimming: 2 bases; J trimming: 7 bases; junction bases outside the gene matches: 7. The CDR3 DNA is TGTGCCAGCAGCTTTAAGACTAGCGGGAGCCCAAATGAGCAGTTCTTC. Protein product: CASSFKTSGSPNEQFF.

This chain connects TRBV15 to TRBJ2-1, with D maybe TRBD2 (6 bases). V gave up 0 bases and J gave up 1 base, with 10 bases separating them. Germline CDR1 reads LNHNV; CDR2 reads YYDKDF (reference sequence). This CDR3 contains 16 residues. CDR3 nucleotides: TGTGCCACCAGCAGAGACCCCGCGGGATCCTACAATGAGCAGTTCTTC. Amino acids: CATSRDPAGSYNEQFF.

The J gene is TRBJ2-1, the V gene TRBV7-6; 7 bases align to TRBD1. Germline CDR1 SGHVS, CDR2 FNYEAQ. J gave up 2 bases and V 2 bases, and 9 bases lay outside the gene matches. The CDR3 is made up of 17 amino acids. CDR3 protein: CASSLRQGVSPYNEQFF. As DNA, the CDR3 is TGTGCCAGCAGCTTAAGACAGGGTGTGAGCCCCTACAATGAGCAGTTCTTC.

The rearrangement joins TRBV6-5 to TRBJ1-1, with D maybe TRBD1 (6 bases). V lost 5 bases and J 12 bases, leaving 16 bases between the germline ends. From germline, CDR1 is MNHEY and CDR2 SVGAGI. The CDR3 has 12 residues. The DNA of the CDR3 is TGTGCCAGCAGTAGGTCAGACAGGCAGACTTTCTTT. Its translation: CASSRSDRQTFF.

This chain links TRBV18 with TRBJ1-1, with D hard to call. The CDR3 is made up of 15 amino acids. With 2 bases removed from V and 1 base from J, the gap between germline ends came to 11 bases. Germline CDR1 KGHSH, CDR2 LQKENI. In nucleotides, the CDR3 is TGTGCCAGCTCACCAAGTCAGGCGACGAACACTGAAGCTTTCTTT. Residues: CASSPSQATNTEAFF.

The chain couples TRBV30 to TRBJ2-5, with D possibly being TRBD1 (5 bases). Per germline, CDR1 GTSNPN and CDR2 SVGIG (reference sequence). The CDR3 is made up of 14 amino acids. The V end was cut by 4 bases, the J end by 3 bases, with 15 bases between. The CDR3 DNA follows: TGTGCCTGGAAATCAGAGGCAGGGAAAGAGACCCAGTACTTC. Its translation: CAWKSEAGKETQYF. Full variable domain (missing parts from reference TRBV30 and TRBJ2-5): SQTIHQWPATLVQPVGSPLSLECTVEGTSNPNLYWYRQAAGRGLQLLFYSVGIGQISSEVPQNLSASRPQDRQFILSSKKLLLSDSGFYLCAWKSEAGKETQYFGPGTRLLVL.

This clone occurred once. DNA of the CDR3: TGTGCCAGCACCTACAGGGAAGACCAAGAGACCCAGTACTTC. It is translated as CASTYREDQETQYF. The J gene is TRBJ2-5, the V gene TRBV2; TRBD1 is a possible D gene (6 bases). Germline-derived CDR1 and CDR2 are SNHLY and FYNNEI. There are 14 residues in the CDR3. V dropped 7 bases and J dropped 0 bases, with 12 bases sitting between them.

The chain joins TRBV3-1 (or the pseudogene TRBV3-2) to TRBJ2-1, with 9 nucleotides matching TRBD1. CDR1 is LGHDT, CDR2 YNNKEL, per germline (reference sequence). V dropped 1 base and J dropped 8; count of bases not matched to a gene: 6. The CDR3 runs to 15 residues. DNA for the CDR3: TGTGCCAGCAGCCAAGGGGACAGGGCTCTCGATGAGCAGTTCTTC. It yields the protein CASSQGDRALDEQFF.